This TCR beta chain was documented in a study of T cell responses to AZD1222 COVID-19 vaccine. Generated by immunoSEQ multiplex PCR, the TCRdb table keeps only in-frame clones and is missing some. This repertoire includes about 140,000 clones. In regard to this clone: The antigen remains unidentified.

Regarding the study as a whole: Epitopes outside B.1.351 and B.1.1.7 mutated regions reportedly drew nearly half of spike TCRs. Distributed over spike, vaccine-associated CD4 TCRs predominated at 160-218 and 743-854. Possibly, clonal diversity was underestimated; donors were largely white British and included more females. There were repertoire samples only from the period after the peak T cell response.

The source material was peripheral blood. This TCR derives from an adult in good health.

This CDR3 is CASSLERTGYSPLHF. Written as DNA, the CDR3 is TGTGCCAGCAGCTTAGAGAGGACAGGGTATTCACCCCTCCACTTT. The chain combines TRBV7-2 with TRBJ1-6, with 8 bases fitting TRBD1. The CDR3 is made up of 15 amino acids. The trim removed 1 base at V and 8 bases at J, leaving 4 bases unmatched. Germline CDR1 and CDR2: SGHTA and FQGNSA.